This T cell receptor beta chain stems from a study of cytomegalovirus exposure and HLA in healthy donors. The study, taken as a whole, reports: A reported reduction in N-insertions relative to the approximately 640-donor mean was seen in an Asian-associated ancestry cluster in a later analysis. Analysis performed later showed TCR beta chains linked to HLA being more clonally expanded than equally common others. Some TCR beta chains (roughly 150 of them) were listed as cytomegalovirus-associated.

Germline CDR1 reads MNHEY; CDR2 reads SMNVEV (reference sequence). V dropped 5 bases and J dropped 4 bases, with 9 bases sitting between them. This CDR3 comprises 13 residues. PCR employed 60 Vbeta and 13 Jbeta primers. Generated by immunoSEQ multiplex PCR, the TCRdb table keeps only in-frame clones and is missing some. The table has about 160,000 clones, about 65% seen once; the top ten hold around 4%. A note on this clone: Its antigen is as yet unknown.

Material for sequencing was PBMCs. The sequence was collected from a woman aged 18-29 years in good health and CMV-seropositive. The chain uses TRBV27 and TRBJ1-3; no clear D gene. CDR3 loop: CASSRQTGNTIYF. Written as DNA, the CDR3 is TGTGCCAGCAGTCGTCAAACAGGAAACACCATATATTTT.